This record covers a single TCR beta chain. These data are taken from a study of cytomegalovirus exposure and HLA in healthy donors. The method was immunoSEQ multiplex PCR; TCRdb's version includes in-frame clones alone and lacks a portion of them. The top ten hold 3% of the sample, which has 70,000 to 90,000 clones, about 85% seen once. The germline CDR1 and CDR2 sequences are SGHRS and YFSETQ. V was pared by 4 bases and J by 0 bases, with 12 bases between. The CDR3 loop spans 15 amino acids. This sequence was found in a man aged 30 to 39 in good health and CMV-seronegative. This chain connects TRBV5-1 to TRBJ2-3; no definite D call. Sequenced material: PBMCs. The CDR3 region has the DNA TGCGCCAGCAGCCAATATTTTACTAGCACAGATACGCAGTATTTT. Translation gives CASSQYFTSTDTQYF.